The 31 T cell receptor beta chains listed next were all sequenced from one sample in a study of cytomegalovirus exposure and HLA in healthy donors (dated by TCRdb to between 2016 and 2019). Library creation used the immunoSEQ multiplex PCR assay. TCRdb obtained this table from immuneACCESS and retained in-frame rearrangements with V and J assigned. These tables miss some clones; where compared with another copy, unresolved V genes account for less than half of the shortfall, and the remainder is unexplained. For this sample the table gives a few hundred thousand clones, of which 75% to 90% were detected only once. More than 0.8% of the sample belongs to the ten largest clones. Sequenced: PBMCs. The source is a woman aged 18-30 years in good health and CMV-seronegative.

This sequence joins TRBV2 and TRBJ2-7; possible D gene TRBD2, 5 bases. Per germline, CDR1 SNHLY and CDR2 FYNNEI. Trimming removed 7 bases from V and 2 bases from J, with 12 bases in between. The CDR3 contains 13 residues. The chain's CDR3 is CASKWTETYEQYF. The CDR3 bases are TGTGCCAGCAAGTGGACTGAAACCTACGAGCAGTACTTC.

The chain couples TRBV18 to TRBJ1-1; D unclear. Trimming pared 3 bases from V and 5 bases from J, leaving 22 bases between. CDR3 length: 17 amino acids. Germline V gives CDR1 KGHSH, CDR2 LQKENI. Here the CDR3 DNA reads TGTGCCAGCTCACCTAACCCCTTGAGGGCGTGGGGAACTGAAGCTTTCTTT. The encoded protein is CASSPNPLRAWGTEAFF.

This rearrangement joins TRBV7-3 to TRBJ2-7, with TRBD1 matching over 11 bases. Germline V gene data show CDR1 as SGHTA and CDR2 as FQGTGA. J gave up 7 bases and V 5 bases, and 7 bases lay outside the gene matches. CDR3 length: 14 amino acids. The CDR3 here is CASSQIGTGGEQYF. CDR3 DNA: TGTGCCAGCAGCCAGATTGGGACAGGGGGAGAGCAGTACTTC.

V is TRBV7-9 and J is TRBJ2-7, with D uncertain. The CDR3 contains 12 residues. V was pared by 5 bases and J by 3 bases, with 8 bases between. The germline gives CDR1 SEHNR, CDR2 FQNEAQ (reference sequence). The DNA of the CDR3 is TGTGCCAGCAGCCCAGAACACTACGAGCAGTACTTC. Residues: CASSPEHYEQYF.

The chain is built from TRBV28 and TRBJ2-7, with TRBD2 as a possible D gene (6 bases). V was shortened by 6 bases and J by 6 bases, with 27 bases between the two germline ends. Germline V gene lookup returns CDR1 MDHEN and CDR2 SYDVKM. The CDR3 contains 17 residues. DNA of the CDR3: TGTGCCAGCAGCCCCACCCGAGCGGGTTCAAGAAGGGGCGAGCAGTACTTC. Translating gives CASSPTRAGSRRGEQYF.

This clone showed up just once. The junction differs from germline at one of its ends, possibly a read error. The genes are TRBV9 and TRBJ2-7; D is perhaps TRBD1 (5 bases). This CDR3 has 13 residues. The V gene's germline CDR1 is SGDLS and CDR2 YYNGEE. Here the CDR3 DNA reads TGTGCCAGCAGCGTAGGGGCAGGGTACGGGCAGTACTTC. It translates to CASSVGAGYGQYF.

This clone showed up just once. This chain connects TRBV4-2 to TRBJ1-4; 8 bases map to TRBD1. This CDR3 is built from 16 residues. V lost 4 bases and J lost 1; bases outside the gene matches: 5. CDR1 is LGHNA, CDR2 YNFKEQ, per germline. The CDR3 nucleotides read TGTGCCAGCAGCCCTAGTGGACAGGGAACTAATGAAAAACTGTTTTTT. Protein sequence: CASSPSGQGTNEKLFF.

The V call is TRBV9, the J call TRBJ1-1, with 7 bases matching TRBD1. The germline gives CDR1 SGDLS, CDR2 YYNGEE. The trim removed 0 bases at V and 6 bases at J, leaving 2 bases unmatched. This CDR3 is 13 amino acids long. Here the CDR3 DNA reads TGTGCCAGCAGCGTAGGGGACAGAGCTGAAGCTTTCTTT. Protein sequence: CASSVGDRAEAFF.

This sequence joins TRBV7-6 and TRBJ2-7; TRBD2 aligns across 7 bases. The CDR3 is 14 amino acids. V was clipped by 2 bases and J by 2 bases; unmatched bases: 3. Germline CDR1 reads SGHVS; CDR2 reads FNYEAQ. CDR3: CASSLSGGAYEQYF. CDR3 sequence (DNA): TGTGCCAGCAGCTTATCGGGAGGCGCCTACGAGCAGTACTTC. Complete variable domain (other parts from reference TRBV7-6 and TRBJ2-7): GAGVSQSPRYKVTKRGQDVALRCDPISGHVSLYWYRQALGQGPEFLTYFNYEAQQDKSGLPNDRFSAERPEGSISTLTIQRTEQRDSAMYRCASSLSGGAYEQYFGPGTRLTVT.

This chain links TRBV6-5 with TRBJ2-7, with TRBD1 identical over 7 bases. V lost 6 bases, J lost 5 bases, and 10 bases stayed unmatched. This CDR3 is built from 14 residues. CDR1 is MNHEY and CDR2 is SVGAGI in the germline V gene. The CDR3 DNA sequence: TGTGCCAGCAGCCCGCAGACAGGGCTCAACGAGCAGTACTTC. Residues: CASSPQTGLNEQYF.

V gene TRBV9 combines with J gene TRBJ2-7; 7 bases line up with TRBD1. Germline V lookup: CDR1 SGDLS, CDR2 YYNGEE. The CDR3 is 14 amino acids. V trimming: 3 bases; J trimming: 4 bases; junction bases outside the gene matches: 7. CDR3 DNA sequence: TGTGCCAGCAGCGGCCCACAGGGGTGGTACGAGCAGTACTTC. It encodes CASSGPQGWYEQYF.

The CDR3 DNA follows: TGCGCCAGCAGCTCGGCGGCTCGGGAGACCCAGTACTTC. It codes for CASSSAARETQYF. J is TRBJ2-5 and V is TRBV5-1; D unclear. Trimming shortened V by 3 bases and J by 5 bases, and 11 bases separated the two germline ends. The CDR3 length is 13 residues. Per germline, CDR1 SGHRS and CDR2 YFSETQ.

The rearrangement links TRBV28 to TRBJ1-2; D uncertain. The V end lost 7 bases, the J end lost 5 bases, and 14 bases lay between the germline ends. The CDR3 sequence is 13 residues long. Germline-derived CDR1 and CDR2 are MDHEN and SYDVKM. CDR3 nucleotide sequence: TGTGCCAGCAATCCTCCACCGGGATATGGCTACACCTTC. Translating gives CASNPPPGYGYTF.

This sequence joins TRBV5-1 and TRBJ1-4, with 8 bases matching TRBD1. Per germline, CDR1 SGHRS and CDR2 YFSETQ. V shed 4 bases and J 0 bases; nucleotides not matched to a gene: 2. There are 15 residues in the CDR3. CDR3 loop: CASSTRGPTNEKLFF. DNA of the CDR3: TGCGCCAGCAGCACCAGGGGGCCAACTAATGAAAAACTGTTTTTT.

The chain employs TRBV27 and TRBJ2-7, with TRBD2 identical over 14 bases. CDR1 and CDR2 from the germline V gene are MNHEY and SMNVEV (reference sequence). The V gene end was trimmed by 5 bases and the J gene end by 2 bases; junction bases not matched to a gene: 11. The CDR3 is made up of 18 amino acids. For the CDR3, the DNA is TGTGCCAGCAGTGGACCCGGGACTAGCGGGAGTTTGCCCTACGAGCAGTACTTC. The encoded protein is CASSGPGTSGSLPYEQYF.

CDR3 loop: CASSLFRGGGSIYTF. Written as DNA, the CDR3 is TGTGCCAGCAGTTTATTCCGAGGGGGCGGTAGTATCTACACCTTC. The rearrangement links TRBV6-6 to TRBJ1-2, with 7 bases fitting TRBD1. V lost 4 bases to trimming and J lost 10 bases; unmatched junction nucleotides: 15. Germline V gene lookup returns CDR1 MNHNY and CDR2 SVGAGI (reference sequence). The CDR3 is 15 amino acids.

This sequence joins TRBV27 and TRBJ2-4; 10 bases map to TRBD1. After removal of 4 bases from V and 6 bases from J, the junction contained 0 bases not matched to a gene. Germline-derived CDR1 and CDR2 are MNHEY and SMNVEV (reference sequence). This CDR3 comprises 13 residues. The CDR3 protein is CASSWDRGNIQYF. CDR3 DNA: TGTGCCAGCAGTTGGGACAGGGGAAACATTCAGTACTTC.

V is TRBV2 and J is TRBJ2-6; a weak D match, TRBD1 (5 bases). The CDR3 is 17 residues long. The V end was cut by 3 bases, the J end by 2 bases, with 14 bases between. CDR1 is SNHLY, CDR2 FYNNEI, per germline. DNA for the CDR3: TGTGCCAGCAGTGATAGGGCAGGGCAGGCTGGGGCCAACGTCCTGACTTTC. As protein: CASSDRAGQAGANVLTF.

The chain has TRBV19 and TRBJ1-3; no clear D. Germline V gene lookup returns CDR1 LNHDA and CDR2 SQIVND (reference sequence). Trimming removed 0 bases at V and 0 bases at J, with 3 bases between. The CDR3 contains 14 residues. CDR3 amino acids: CASSIDHSGNTIYF. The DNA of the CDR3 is TGTGCCAGTAGTATAGATCACTCTGGAAACACCATATATTTT.

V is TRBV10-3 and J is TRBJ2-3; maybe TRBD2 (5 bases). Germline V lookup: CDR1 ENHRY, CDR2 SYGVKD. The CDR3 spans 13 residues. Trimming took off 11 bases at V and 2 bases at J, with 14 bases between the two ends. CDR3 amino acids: CALKEENTDTQYF. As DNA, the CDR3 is TGTGCCCTGAAGGAGGAAAACACAGATACGCAGTATTTT.

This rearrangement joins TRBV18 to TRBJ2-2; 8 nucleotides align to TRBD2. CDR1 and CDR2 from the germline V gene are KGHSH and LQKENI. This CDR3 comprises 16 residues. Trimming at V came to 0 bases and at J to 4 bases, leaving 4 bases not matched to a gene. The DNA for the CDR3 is TGTGCCAGCTCACCACCGCCGGGAGGGCCCACCGGGGAGCTGTTTTTT. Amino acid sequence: CASSPPPGGPTGELFF.

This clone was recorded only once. The CDR3 DNA sequence: TGCAGCGTTGAAGATCATGTTTACAGCATCCAAGAGACCCAGTACTTC. It translates to CSVEDHVYSIQETQYF. The chain is built from TRBV29-1 and TRBJ2-5, with D unresolved. V was shortened by 0 bases and J by 1 base, with 15 bases between the two germline ends. The CDR3 is 16 residues long. The germline V gene has CDR1 SQVTM and CDR2 ANQGSEA. The entire variable domain, with the rest obtained from reference TRBV29-1 and TRBJ2-5, is as follows: SAVISQKPSRDICQRGTSLTIQCQVDSQVTMMFWYRQQPGQSLTLIATANQGSEATYESGFVIDKFPISRPNLTFSTLTVSNMSPEDSSIYLCSVEDHVYSIQETQYFGPGTRLLVL.

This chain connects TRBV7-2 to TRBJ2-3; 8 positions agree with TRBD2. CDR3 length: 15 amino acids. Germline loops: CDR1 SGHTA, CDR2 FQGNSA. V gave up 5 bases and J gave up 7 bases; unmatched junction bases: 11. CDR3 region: CASSQGSGGPYTQYF. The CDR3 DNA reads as TGTGCCAGCAGCCAAGGATCGGGAGGGCCGTATACGCAGTATTTT.

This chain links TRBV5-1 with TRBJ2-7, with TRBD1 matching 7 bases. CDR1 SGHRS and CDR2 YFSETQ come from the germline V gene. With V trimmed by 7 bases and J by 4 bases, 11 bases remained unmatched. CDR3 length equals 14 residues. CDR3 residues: CASHRTGNGYEQYF. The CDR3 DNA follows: TGCGCCAGCCACAGGACAGGAAACGGATACGAGCAGTACTTC. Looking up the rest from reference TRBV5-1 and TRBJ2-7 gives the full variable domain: KAGVTQTPRYLIKTRGQQVTLSCSPISGHRSVSWYQQTPGQGLQFLFEYFSETQRNKGNFPGRFSGRQFSNSRSEMNVSTLELGDSALYLCASHRTGNGYEQYFGPGTRLTVT.

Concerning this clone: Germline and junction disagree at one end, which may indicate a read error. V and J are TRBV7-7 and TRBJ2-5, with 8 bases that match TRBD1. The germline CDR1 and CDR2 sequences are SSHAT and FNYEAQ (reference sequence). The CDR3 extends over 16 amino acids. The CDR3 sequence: CASSLGAGGIGETQYF. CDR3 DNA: TGTGCTAGCAGCTTAGGGGCAGGGGGCATAGGAGAGACCCAGTACTTC.

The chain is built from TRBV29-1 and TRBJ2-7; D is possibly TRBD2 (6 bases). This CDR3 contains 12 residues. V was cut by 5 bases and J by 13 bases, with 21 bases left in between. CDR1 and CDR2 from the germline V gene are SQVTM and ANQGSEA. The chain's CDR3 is CSVPRSLGGGYF. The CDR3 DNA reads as TGCAGCGTTCCTCGATCATTGGGGGGAGGATACTTC.

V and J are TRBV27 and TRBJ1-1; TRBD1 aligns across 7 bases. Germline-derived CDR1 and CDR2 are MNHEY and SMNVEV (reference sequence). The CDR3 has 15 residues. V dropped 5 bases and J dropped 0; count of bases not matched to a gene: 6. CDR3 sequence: CASSRDSPMNTEAFF. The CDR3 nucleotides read TGTGCCAGCAGTCGGGACAGCCCTATGAACACTGAAGCTTTCTTT.

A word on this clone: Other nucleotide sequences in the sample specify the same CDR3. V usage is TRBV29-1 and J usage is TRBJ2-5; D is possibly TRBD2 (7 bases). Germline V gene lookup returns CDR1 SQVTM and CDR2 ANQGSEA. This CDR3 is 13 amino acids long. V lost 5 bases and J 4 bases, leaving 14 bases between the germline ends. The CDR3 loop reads CSVRGRAVETQYF. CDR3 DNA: TGCAGCGTTAGGGGGAGGGCCGTAGAGACCCAGTACTTC.

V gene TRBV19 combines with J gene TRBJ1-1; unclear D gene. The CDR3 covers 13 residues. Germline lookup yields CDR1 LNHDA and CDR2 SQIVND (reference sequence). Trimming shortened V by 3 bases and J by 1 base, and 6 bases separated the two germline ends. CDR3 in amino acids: CASSMSENTEAFF. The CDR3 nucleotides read TGTGCCAGTAGTATGTCAGAGAACACTGAAGCTTTCTTT. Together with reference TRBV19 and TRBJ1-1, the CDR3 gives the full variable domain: DGGITQSPKYLFRKEGQNVTLSCEQNLNHDAMYWYRQDPGQGLRLIYYSQIVNDFQKGDIAEGYSVSREKKESFPLTVTSAQKNPTAFYLCASSMSENTEAFFGQGTRLTVV.

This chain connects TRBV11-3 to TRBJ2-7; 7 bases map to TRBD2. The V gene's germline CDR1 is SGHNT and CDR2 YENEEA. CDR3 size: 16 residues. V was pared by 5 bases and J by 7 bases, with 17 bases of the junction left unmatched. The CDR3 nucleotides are TGTGCCAGCAGCGTCGGCGGAGGCGGGAGTTCGAGGGAGCAGTACTTC. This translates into CASSVGGGGSSREQYF. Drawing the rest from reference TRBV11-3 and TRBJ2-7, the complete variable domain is EAGVVQSPRYKIIEKKQPVAFWCNPISGHNTLYWYLQNLGQGPELLIRYENEEAVDDSQLPKDRFSAERLKGVDSTLKIQPAELGDSAVYLCASSVGGGGSSREQYFGPGTRLTVT.

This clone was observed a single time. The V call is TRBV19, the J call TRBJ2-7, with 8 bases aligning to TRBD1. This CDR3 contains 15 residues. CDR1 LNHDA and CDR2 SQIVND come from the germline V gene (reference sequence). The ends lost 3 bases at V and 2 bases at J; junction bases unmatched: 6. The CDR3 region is CASSIRDRQTYEQYF. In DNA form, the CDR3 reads TGTGCCAGTAGTATCCGGGACAGGCAGACCTACGAGCAGTACTTC. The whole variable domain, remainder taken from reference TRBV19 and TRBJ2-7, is DGGITQSPKYLFRKEGQNVTLSCEQNLNHDAMYWYRQDPGQGLRLIYYSQIVNDFQKGDIAEGYSVSREKKESFPLTVTSAQKNPTAFYLCASSIRDRQTYEQYFGPGTRLTVT.